This T cell receptor (beta chain) was found in a study of shared clonotypes between healthy human individuals. This table comes from immunoSEQ multiplex PCR, and its TCRdb copy is limited to in-frame clones, with some not included. This repertoire shows some 580,000 clones, more than 95% found once; its top ten account for around 0.058%. The germline gives CDR1 KGHSH, CDR2 LQKENI. The V end was cut by 3 bases, the J end by 0 bases, with 12 bases between. The CDR3 is made up of 16 amino acids. The chain has TRBV18 and TRBJ2-1, with D possibly TRBD2 on 6 matching bases. The origin of this receptor is a woman in her 30s in good health. The specimen was naive CD4+ T cells sorted from blood. Subset reported: CD45RA+ positively selected. CDR3 in amino acids: CASSPKAGLSYNEQFF. CDR3 bases: TGTGCCAGCTCACCTAAAGCGGGTCTCTCCTACAATGAGCAGTTCTTC.